Listed below are T cell receptor beta chains from one sample, sequenced in a study of cytomegalovirus exposure and HLA in healthy donors. This table comes from immunoSEQ multiplex PCR, and its TCRdb copy is limited to in-frame clones, with some not included. The data contain approximately 180,000 clones, about 80% of them singletons. Sequencing input: PBMCs. All receptors derive from a woman between 40 and 55 years old in good health and CMV-seronegative. Each CDR3 is given with its conserved first and last residue. Fields, in order: clone size, J gene, V gene, CDR3 length, D gene, CDR3 DNA, CDR3 protein. A D gene is named only where the DNA matches it firmly. Some rows mark clone size as missing; the rest say once, few, many or name a class of expanded clone.

>-|TRBJ1-2|TRBV6-5|15|TRBD1
TGTGCCAGCAGTTACATAGGGGGCCAGTTGGCCGGCTACACCTTC
CASSYIGGQLAGYTF
>-|TRBJ1-2|TRBV18|13|-
TGTGCCAGCTCGCCCGACACTAACTATGGCTACACCTTC
CASSPDTNYGYTF
>-|TRBJ2-3|TRBV15|15|TRBD1
TGTGCCACCAGCACCGGGACAGGGCGCACAGATACGCAGTATTTT
CATSTGTGRTDTQYF
>-|TRBJ2-1|TRBV5-1|17|TRBD2
TGCGCCAGCAGCTTTACAGTAGCGGGAGGGCCGAGGAATGAGCAGTTCTTC
CASSFTVAGGPRNEQFF
>once|TRBJ2-1|TRBV9|14|-
TGTGCCAGCAGCGTAGGGCAGGGAGGTGATGAGCAGTTCTTC
CASSVGQGGDEQFF
>-|TRBJ2-5|TRBV5-6|13|TRBD1
TGTGCCAGCAGCCCCCAGGACAGGGAGACCCAGTACTTC
CASSPQDRETQYF
>-|TRBJ1-1|TRBV15|13|-
TGTGCCACCAGCAGAGCCGTCAACACTGAAGCTTTCTTT
CATSRAVNTEAFF
>-|TRBJ1-5|TRBV6-5|14|-
TGTGCCAGCAGTTTTGGGCAGCGCAATCAGCCCCAGCATTTT
CASSFGQRNQPQHF
>-|TRBJ2-3|TRBV5-1|17|TRBD2
TGCGCCAGCAGCTTTGGACTAGCGGGAGGGACGGCAGATACGCAGTATTTT
CASSFGLAGGTADTQYF
>-|TRBJ2-1|TRBV11-2|19|TRBD2
TGTGCCAGCAGCTTAAGGGCAGCGGGAGGGCCGAGCTCCTACAATGAGCAGTTCTTC
CASSLRAAGGPSSYNEQFF
>-|TRBJ2-5|TRBV9|16|-
TGTGCCAGCAGCCCCAATGGCTTCGGGCGGGTTAGGACCCAGTACTTC
CASSPNGFGRVRTQYF
>-|TRBJ1-5|TRBV6-4|16|-
TGTGCCAGCAGTGGCTCCGGGGGGTTTAGCAATCAGCCCCAGCATTTT
CASSGSGGFSNQPQHF
>-|TRBJ2-7|TRBV6-1|13|TRBD1
TGTGCCAGCATAAAACAGGGGGCGGATGAGCAGTACTTC
CASIKQGADEQYF
>-|TRBJ2-3|TRBV7-2|17|TRBD2
TGTGCCAGCAGCTTAGGCGGACTAGCGGGAAGCACAGATACGCAGTATTTT
CASSLGGLAGSTDTQYF
>-|TRBJ2-1|TRBV19|18|TRBD2
TGTGCCAGTAGTATAAGGACAGGACTAGCGGGAGAGGGTTATGAGCAGTTCTTC
CASSIRTGLAGEGYEQFF
>-|TRBJ2-1|TRBV7-2|17|TRBD2
TGTGCCAGCAGCCCTGGTCCAAGCGGGAGGGTTTACAATGAGCAGTTCTTC
CASSPGPSGRVYNEQFF
>-|TRBJ2-7|TRBV6-5|13|-
TGTGCCAGCAGATCAACGGGGGTATACGAGCAGTACTTC
CASRSTGVYEQYF
>-|TRBJ2-3|TRBV4-3|16|TRBD2
TGCGCCAGCAGCCAAGAACGAAGCGGGATCGCGGATACGCAGTATTTT
CASSQERSGIADTQYF
>once|TRBJ2-3|TRBV7-2|13|TRBD2
TGTGCCAGCAGCTCCCGCACCGGGACTATCCGGTATTTT
CASSSRTGTIRYF
>once|TRBJ2-1|TRBV25-1|15|-
TGTGCCAGCAGTGCTCTAACAGGGCCCTACAATGAGCAGTTCTTC
CASSALTGPYNEQFF
>-|TRBJ2-4|TRBV5-6|15|-
TGTGCCAGCAGCTTGAGGGGACTAGCCAAAAACATTCAGTACTTC
CASSLRGLAKNIQYF
>-|TRBJ1-5|TRBV19|14|TRBD1
TGTGCCAGTAGTAGGGACAGGGTAGGACAGCCCCAGCATTTT
CASSRDRVGQPQHF
>-|TRBJ2-1|TRBV19|16|-
TGTGCCAGTAGTATTAGGGAAGGACTTGGGGACAATGAGCAGTTCTTC
CASSIREGLGDNEQFF
>-|TRBJ2-3|TRBV18|15|-
TGTGCCAGCTCACCACCGGCGGTGTCGACAGATACGCAGTATTTT
CASSPPAVSTDTQYF
>-|TRBJ2-5|TRBV21-1|15|-
TGTGCCAGCAGCAAAGTAACTGACAGCCAAGAGACCCAGTACTTC
CASSKVTDSQETQYF
>once|TRBJ2-1|TRBV11-3|13|TRBD1
TGTGCCAGCAGCAAGATGGACAGGGTAGAGCAGTTCTTC
CASSKMDRVEQFF
>-|TRBJ1-1|TRBV15|16|-
TGTGCCACCAGCGACGCCTTGCGGGGGCCGAACACTGAAGCTTTCTTT
CATSDALRGPNTEAFF
>-|TRBJ1-3|TRBV9|16|-
TGTGCCAGCAGCCTACAGACGGCGAATGCTGGAAACACCATATATTTT
CASSLQTANAGNTIYF
>-|TRBJ1-4|TRBV5-1|14|-
TGCGCCAGCAGGTTCCGGGACACTGATGAAAAACTGTTTTTT
CASRFRDTDEKLFF
>-|TRBJ2-7|TRBV6-6|13|TRBD2
TGTGCCAGCAATAAGGGACTAGGAGACGAGCAGTACTTC
CASNKGLGDEQYF
>-|TRBJ1-4|TRBV14|15|TRBD1
TGTGCCAGCAGCCCGCGTGGGACAGGGGTCGAAAAACTGTTTTTT
CASSPRGTGVEKLFF